There are a few counts of the clone carrying this T cell receptor (beta chain). This entry comes from a study of shared clonotypes between healthy human individuals. Germline V gives CDR1 LNHNV, CDR2 YYDKDF (reference sequence). The CDR3 loop spans 13 amino acids. The J segment lost 5 bases and the V segment lost 4 bases, leaving 1 base of the junction unmatched. The data were produced by immunoSEQ multiplex PCR, yet TCRdb's version contains in-frame clones alone and is incomplete. The sample has over a million clones; roughly 98.5% are singletons. Sequencing input: naive CD4+ T cells sorted from blood. Subset indicated: CD45RA+ positively selected. The chain links TRBV15 to TRBJ2-5; the match to TRBD2 covers 10 bases. This TCR derives from a young man in good health. CDR3 sequence (DNA): TGTGCCACCAGCACAGCGGGAGGGGAGACCCAGTACTTC. Its protein product is CATSTAGGETQYF.